This TCR beta chain was documented in a study of response to subunit inactivated influenza vaccine. Broader study findings: Few new T cells, the authors suggested, are recruited by each seasonal influenza vaccination.

On this clonotype itself: Its target is unknown.

Via MiXCR, TCRdb re-called the RT-PCR reads, giving one row per CDR3 protein. The sample holds about 610,000 distinct CDR3 sequences, 13% to 15% seen once. The length of the CDR3 is 12 residues. Looked up from germline, CDR1 is SEHNR and CDR2 is FQNEAQ (reference sequence). Trimming took 6 bases from V and 9 from J, leaving 12 bases between them. The material was PBMCs from blood, obtained less than 13 days after vaccination. The chain recombines TRBV7-9 with TRBJ2-1; D not certain. This receptor was taken from a man between 50 and 59 years old who received an inactivated influenza vaccine. In nucleotides, the CDR3 is TGTGCCAGCAGTTACGGCCGTATTGAGCAGTTCTTC. Its protein product is CASSYGRIEQFF.